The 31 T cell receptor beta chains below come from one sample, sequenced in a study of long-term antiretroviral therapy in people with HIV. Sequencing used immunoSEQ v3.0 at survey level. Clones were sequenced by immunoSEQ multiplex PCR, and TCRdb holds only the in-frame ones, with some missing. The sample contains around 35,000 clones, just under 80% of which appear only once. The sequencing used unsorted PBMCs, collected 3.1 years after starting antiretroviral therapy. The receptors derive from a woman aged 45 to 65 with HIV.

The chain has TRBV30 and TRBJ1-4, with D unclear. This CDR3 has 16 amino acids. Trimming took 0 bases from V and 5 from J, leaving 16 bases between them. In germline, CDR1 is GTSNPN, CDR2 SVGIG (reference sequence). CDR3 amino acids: CAWSVQSPGGNEKLFF. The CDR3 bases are TGTGCCTGGAGTGTACAGTCCCCGGGAGGGAATGAAAAACTGTTTTTT.

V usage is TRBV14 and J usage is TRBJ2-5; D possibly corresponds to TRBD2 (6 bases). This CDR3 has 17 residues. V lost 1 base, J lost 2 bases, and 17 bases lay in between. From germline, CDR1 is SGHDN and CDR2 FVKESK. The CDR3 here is CASSQVAGKGTQETQYF. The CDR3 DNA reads TGTGCCAGCAGCCAAGTGGCAGGGAAGGGGACTCAAGAGACCCAGTACTTC.

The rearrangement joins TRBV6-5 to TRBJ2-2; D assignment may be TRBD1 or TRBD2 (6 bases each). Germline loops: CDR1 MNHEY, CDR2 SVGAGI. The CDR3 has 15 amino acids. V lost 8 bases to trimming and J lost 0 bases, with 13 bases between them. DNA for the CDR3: TGTGCCAGCCTCCGGGGGACACCGAACACCGGGGAGCTGTTTTTT. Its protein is CASLRGTPNTGELFF.

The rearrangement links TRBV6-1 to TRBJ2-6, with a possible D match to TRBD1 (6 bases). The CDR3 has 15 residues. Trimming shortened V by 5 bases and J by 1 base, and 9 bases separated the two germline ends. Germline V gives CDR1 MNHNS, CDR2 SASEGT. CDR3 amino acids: CASSLQGSGANVLTF. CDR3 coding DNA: TGTGCCAGCAGTTTACAGGGATCTGGGGCCAACGTCCTGACTTTC.

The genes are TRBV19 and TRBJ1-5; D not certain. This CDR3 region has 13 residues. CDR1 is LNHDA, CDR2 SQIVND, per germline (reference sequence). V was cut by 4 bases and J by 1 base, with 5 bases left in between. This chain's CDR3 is CASSTTSNQPQHF. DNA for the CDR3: TGTGCCAGTAGTACGACAAGCAATCAGCCCCAGCATTTT.

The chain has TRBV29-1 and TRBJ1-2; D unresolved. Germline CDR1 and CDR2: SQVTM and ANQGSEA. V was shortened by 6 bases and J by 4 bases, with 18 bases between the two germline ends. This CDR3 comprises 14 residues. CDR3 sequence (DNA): TGCAGCGTAGTTAACAGAACTCCAACCTATGGCTACACCTTC. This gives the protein CSVVNRTPTYGYTF. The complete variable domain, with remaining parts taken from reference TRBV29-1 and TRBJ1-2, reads SAVISQKPSRDICQRGTSLTIQCQVDSQVTMMFWYRQQPGQSLTLIATANQGSEATYESGFVIDKFPISRPNLTFSTLTVSNMSPEDSSIYLCSVVNRTPTYGYTFGSGTRLTVV.

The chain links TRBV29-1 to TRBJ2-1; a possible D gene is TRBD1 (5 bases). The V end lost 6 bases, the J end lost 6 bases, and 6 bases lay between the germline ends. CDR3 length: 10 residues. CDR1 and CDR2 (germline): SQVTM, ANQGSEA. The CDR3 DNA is TGCAGCGTCAGGGTCAATGAGCAGTTCTTC. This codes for CSVRVNEQFF.

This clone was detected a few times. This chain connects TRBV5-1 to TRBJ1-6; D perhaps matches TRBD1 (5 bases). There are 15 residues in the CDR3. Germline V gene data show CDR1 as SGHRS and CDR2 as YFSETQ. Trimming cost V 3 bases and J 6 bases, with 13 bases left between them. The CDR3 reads CASSWLDILNSPLHF. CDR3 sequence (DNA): TGCGCCAGCAGCTGGCTGGACATCCTTAATTCACCCCTCCACTTT.

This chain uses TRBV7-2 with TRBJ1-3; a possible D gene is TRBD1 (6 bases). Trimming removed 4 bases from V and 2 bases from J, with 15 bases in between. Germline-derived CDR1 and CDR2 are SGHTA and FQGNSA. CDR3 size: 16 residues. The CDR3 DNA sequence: TGTGCCAGCAGCTCCCAAGACAGGCTAGCTGGAAACACCATATATTTT. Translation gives CASSSQDRLAGNTIYF.

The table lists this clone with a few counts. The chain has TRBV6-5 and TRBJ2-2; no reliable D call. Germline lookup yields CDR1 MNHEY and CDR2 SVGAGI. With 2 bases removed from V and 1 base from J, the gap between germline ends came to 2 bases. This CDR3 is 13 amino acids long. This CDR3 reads CASSYMNTGELFF. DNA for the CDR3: TGTGCCAGCAGTTACATGAACACCGGGGAGCTGTTTTTT.

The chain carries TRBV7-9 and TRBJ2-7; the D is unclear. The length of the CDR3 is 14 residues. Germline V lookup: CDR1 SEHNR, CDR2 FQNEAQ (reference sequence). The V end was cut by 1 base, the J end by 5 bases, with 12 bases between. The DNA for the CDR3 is TGTGCCAGCAGCTTAGGTTCGGTGCACGACGAGCAGTACTTC. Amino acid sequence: CASSLGSVHDEQYF. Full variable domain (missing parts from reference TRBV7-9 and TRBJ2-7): DTGVSQNPRHKITKRGQNVTFRCDPISEHNRLYWYRQTLGQGPEFLTYFQNEAQLEKSRLLSDRFSAERPKGSFSTLEIQRTEQGDSAMYLCASSLGSVHDEQYFGPGTRLTVT.

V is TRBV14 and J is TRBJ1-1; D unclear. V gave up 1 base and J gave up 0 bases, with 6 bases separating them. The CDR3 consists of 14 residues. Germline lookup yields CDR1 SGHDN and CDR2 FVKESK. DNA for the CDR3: TGTGCCAGCAGCCAAGCGGGGATGAACACTGAAGCTTTCTTT. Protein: CASSQAGMNTEAFF.

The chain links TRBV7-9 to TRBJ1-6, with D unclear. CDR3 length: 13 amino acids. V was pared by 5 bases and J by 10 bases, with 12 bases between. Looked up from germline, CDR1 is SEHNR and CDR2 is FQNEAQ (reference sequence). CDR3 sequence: CASSPVGNSPLHF. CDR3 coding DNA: TGTGCCAGCAGCCCAGTGGGGAACTCACCCCTCCACTTT.

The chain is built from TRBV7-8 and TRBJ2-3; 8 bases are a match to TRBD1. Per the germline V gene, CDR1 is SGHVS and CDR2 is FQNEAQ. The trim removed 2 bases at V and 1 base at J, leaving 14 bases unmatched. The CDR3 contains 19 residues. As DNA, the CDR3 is TGTGCCAGCAGCTTATTCCCAGGGGGCCGTGTGACCCGCACAGATACGCAGTATTTT. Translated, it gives CASSLFPGGRVTRTDTQYF.

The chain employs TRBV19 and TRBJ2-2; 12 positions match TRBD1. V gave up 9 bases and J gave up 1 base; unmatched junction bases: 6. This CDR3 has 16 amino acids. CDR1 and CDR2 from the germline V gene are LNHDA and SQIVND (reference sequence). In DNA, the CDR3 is TGTGCCAGCAGGGACAGGGGGCATAGGAACACCGGGGAGCTGTTTTTT. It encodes CASRDRGHRNTGELFF.

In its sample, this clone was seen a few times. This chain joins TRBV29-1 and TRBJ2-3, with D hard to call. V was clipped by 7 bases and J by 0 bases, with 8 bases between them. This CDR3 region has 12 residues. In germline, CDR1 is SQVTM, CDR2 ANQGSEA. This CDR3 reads CSADGSTDTQYF. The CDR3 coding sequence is TGCAGCGCGGACGGTAGCACAGATACGCAGTATTTT.

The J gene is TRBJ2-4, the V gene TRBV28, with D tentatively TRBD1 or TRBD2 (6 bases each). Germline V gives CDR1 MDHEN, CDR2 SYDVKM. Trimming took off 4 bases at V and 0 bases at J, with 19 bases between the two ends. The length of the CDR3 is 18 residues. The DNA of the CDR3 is TGTGCCAGCAGTTCCCGAACTAAGGGGGGCCTAGCCAAAAACATTCAGTACTTC. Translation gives CASSSRTKGGLAKNIQYF.

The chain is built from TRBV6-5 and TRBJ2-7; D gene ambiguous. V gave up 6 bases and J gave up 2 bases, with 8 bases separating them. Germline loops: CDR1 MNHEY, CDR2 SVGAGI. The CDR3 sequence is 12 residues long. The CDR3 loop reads CASSSRPYEQYF. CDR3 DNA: TGTGCCAGCAGCTCCAGACCCTACGAGCAGTACTTC.

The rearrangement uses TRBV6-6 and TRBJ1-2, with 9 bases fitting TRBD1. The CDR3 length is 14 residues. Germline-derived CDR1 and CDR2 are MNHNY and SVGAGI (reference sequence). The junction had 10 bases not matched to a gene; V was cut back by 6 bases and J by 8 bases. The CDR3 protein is CASSRTGGEKGYTF. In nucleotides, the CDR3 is TGTGCCAGCAGCCGTACAGGGGGCGAGAAGGGCTACACCTTC.

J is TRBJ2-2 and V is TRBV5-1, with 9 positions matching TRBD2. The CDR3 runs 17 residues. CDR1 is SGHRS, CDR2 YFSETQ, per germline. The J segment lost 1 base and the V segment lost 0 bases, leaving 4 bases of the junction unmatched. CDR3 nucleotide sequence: TGCGCCAGCAGCTTGGTACCTAGCGGGGTGAACACCGGGGAGCTGTTTTTT. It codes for CASSLVPSGVNTGELFF.

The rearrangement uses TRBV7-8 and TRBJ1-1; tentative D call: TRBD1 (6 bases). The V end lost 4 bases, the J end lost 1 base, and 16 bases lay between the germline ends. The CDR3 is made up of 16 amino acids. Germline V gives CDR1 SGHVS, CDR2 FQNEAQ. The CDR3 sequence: CASSSRGTRANTEAFF. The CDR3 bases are TGTGCCAGCAGCTCCAGGGGAACCCGAGCGAACACTGAAGCTTTCTTT.

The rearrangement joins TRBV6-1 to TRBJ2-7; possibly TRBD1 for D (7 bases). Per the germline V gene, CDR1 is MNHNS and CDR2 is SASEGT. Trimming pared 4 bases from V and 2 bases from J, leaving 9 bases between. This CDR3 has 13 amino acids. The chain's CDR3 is CASSVRGAYEQYF. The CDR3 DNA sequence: TGTGCCAGCAGTGTCAGGGGGGCCTACGAGCAGTACTTC.

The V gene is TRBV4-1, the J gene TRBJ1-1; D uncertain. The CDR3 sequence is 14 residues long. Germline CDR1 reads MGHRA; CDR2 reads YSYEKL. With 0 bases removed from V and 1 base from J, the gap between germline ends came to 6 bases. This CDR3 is CASSQDAGNTEAFF. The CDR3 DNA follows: TGCGCCAGCAGCCAAGACGCAGGGAACACTGAAGCTTTCTTT.

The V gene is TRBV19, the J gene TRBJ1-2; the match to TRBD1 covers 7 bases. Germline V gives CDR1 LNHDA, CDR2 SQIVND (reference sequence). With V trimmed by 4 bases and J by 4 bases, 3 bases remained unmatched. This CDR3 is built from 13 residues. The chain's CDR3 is CASSTRDSYGYTF. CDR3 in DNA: TGTGCCAGTAGTACCCGGGACAGCTATGGCTACACCTTC.

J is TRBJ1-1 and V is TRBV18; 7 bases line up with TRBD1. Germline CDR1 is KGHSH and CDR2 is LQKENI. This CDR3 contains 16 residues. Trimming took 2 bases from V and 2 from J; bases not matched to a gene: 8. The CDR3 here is CASSPFQGGSNTEAFF. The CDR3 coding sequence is TGTGCCAGCTCACCATTCCAGGGGGGTAGTAACACTGAAGCTTTCTTT.

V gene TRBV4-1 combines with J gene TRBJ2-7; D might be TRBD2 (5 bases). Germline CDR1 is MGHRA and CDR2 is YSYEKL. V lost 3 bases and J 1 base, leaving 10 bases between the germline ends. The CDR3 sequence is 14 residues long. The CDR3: CASSQEDLSYEQYF. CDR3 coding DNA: TGCGCCAGCAGCCAGGAGGACTTATCCTACGAGCAGTACTTC.

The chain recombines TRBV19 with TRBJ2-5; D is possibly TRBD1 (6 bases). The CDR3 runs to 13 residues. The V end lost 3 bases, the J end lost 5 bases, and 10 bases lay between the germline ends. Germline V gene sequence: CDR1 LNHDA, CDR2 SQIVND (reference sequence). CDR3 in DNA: TGTGCCAGTAGTATGGGGGCCTGGGAGACCCAGTACTTC. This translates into CASSMGAWETQYF.

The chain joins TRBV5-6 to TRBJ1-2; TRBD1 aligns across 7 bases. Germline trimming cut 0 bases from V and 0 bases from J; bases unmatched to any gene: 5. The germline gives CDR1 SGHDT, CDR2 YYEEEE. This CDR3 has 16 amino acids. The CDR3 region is CASSLGRGQTNYGYTF. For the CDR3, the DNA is TGTGCCAGCAGCTTGGGTAGGGGGCAGACTAACTATGGCTACACCTTC.

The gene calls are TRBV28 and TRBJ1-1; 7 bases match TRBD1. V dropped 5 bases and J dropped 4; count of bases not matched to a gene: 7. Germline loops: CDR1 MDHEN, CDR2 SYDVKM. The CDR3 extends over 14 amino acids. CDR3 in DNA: TGTGCCAGCAGTGCCAGGGGGGAATCCACTGAAGCTTTCTTT. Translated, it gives CASSARGESTEAFF.

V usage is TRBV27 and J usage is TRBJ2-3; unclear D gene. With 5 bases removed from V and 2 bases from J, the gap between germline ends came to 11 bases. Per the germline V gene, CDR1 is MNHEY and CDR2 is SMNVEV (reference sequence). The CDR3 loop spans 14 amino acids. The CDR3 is CASSNRVTTDTQYF. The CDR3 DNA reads TGTGCCAGCAGTAATCGGGTTACCACAGATACGCAGTATTTT.

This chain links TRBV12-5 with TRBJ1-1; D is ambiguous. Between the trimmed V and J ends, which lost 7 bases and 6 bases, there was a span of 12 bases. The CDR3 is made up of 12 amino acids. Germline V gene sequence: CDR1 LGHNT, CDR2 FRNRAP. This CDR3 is CASVPLFAEAFF. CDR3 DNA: TGTGCTAGTGTCCCCTTGTTCGCTGAAGCTTTCTTT.